These 20 T cell receptor beta chains were sequenced from one sample in a study of cytomegalovirus exposure and HLA in healthy donors (dated by TCRdb to 2017 to 2019). Preparation of the library involved the immunoSEQ multiplex PCR assay. A mixture of 60 forward primers for TCR Vbeta segments and 13 reverse primers for TCR Jbeta segments was used in the multiplex PCR. The immuneACCESS repertoire file appears here via TCRdb, limited to in-frame rearrangements. These files lack a portion of the clones; in checked studies, under half of the deficit traces to unresolved V genes, and the cause of the others is not known. The sample data list tens of thousands of clones, and about four fifths of these were observed just once. 1.7% of the sample is taken by the ten largest. Sequencing was carried out using PBMCs. The receptors here all came from a man aged 35-49 years in good health and CMV-seronegative.

The V gene is TRBV9, the J gene TRBJ2-1, with TRBD1 identical over 10 bases. CDR1 and CDR2 (germline): SGDLS, YYNGEE. J was trimmed by 7 bases and V by 0 bases; bases with no gene match: 7. The CDR3 covers 16 residues. The CDR3 DNA follows: TGTGCCAGCAGCGTAGGTGGGACAGGGGAGACGAATGAGCAGTTCTTC. This codes for CASSVGGTGETNEQFF. Looking up the rest from reference TRBV9 and TRBJ2-1 gives the full variable domain: DSGVTQTPKHLITATGQRVTLRCSPRSGDLSVYWYQQSLDQGLQFLIQYYNGEERAKGNILERFSAQQFPDLHSELNLSSLELGDSALYFCASSVGGTGETNEQFFGPGTRLTVL.

CDR3 region: CASSLELRNTGELFF. Here the CDR3 DNA reads TGCGCCAGCAGCTTGGAGCTACGGAACACCGGGGAGCTGTTTTTT. This rearrangement joins TRBV5-1 to TRBJ2-2, with D hard to call. The V end was cut by 0 bases, the J end by 1 base, with 7 bases between. There are 15 residues in the CDR3. Germline loops: CDR1 SGHRS, CDR2 YFSETQ.

For this clone: One end of the junction fails to match germline, which may point to a read error. This chain links TRBV7-9 with TRBJ1-5, with D possibly being TRBD1 (6 bases). CDR1 is SEHNR, CDR2 FQNEAQ, per germline (reference sequence). The CDR3 sequence is 12 residues long. Written as DNA, the CDR3 is TGTTCCAGCCGGGACAACAATCAGCCCCAGCATTTT. Amino acids: CSSRDNNQPQHF.

This sequence joins TRBV5-4 and TRBJ2-7, with TRBD2 identical over 7 bases. The germline V gene has CDR1 SGHNT and CDR2 YYREEE (reference sequence). V gave up 4 bases and J gave up 2 bases; unmatched junction bases: 9. The CDR3 has 15 residues. CDR3 sequence: CASSREAKDPYEQYF. CDR3 nucleotides: TGTGCCAGCAGCCGGGAGGCAAAGGACCCCTACGAGCAGTACTTC.

In the case of this clone: The sample has other DNA sequences that encode this CDR3 too. The chain has TRBV28 and TRBJ2-7, with a tentative D call TRBD2 (6 bases). Germline CDR1 and CDR2: MDHEN and SYDVKM. Trimming stripped 6 bases from V and 4 bases from J, with 19 bases between. The CDR3 loop spans 15 amino acids. The chain's CDR3 is CASRLQAGGSYEQYV. The CDR3, as DNA: TGTGCCAGCAGGCTCCAGGCTGGGGGGTCTTACGAGCAGTACGTC.

This clone was picked up a small number of times. V gene TRBV5-6 combines with J gene TRBJ1-5; TRBD1 aligns across 8 bases. The junction had 15 bases not matched to a gene; V was cut back by 4 bases and J by 15 bases. Germline CDR1 SGHDT, CDR2 YYEEEE. This CDR3 has 14 residues. CDR3 region: CASSLRDRPDDWHF. CDR3 DNA sequence: TGTGCCAGCAGCCTCCGGGACAGGCCCGACGATTGGCATTTT.

The chain carries TRBV6-1 and TRBJ2-1, with D possibly matching TRBD2 (6 bases). The germline V gene has CDR1 MNHNS and CDR2 SASEGT. Trimming took off 0 bases at V and 6 bases at J, with 9 bases between the two ends. The CDR3 totals 14 residues. Here the CDR3 reads CASSEAGTANEQFF. The CDR3 DNA follows: TGTGCCAGCAGTGAAGCCGGGACTGCCAATGAGCAGTTCTTC.

This clone showed up just a few times. The chain employs TRBV5-1 and TRBJ1-6; D might be TRBD1 (5 bases). The V end was cut by 3 bases, the J end by 5 bases, with 12 bases between. The CDR3 runs to 15 residues. Germline V gene lookup returns CDR1 SGHRS and CDR2 YFSETQ. CDR3 bases: TGCGCCAGCAGCTCGAAAACAGGAGATAATTCACCCCTCCACTTT. Translated: CASSSKTGDNSPLHF.

The sample holds a few counts of this clone. CDR3 coding DNA: TGTGCCAGCAGCCCCCCGGGACAGGGGGCAGTCACCGGGGAGCTGTTTTTT. Its translation is CASSPPGQGAVTGELFF. The rearrangement joins TRBV5-4 to TRBJ2-2; TRBD1 agrees at 12 bases. CDR3 length: 17 amino acids. V gave up 4 bases and J gave up 4 bases; unmatched junction bases: 8. Germline-derived CDR1 and CDR2 are SGHNT and YYREEE (reference sequence).

The gene calls are TRBV6-6 and TRBJ2-7, with TRBD1 matching 8 bases. In germline, CDR1 is MNHNY, CDR2 SVGAGI (reference sequence). V was pared by 4 bases and J by 9 bases, with 8 bases of the junction left unmatched. The CDR3 has 13 amino acids. As DNA, the CDR3 is TGTGCCAGCAGTTCCAACGGACAGGGACGGCAGTACGTC. Translated, it gives CASSSNGQGRQYV.

The chain links TRBV29-1 to TRBJ1-2; 9 bases line up with TRBD1. Germline lookup yields CDR1 SQVTM and CDR2 ANQGSEA. After removal of 7 bases from V and 4 bases from J, the junction contained 7 bases not matched to a gene. The CDR3 covers 13 residues. The CDR3, as DNA: TGCAGCGCTTCGGACAGGGGAGGCTATGGCTACACCTTC. It encodes CSASDRGGYGYTF.

J is TRBJ2-2 and V is TRBV30, with 13 bases aligning to TRBD2. This CDR3 is built from 14 residues. V lost 3 bases to trimming and J lost 5 bases; unmatched junction nucleotides: 0. Germline V gene lookup returns CDR1 GTSNPN and CDR2 SVGIG (reference sequence). CDR3: CAWRLAGGTGELFF. The CDR3 DNA is TGTGCCTGGAGACTAGCGGGGGGGACCGGGGAGCTGTTTTTT.

The chain couples TRBV9 to TRBJ1-2; 7 bases match TRBD1. CDR3 length: 15 amino acids. Per germline, CDR1 SGDLS and CDR2 YYNGEE. Unmatched junction bases numbered 7, after V lost 0 bases and J lost 5 bases. The CDR3 DNA is TGTGCCAGCAGCGTAGCTACGACAGGGATTTATGGCTACACCTTC. Translated: CASSVATTGIYGYTF.

J is TRBJ1-1 and V is TRBV14, with D possibly being TRBD1 (5 bases). There are 15 residues in the CDR3. Germline V lookup: CDR1 SGHDN, CDR2 FVKESK. The V end lost 0 bases, the J end lost 6 bases, and 14 bases lay between the germline ends. The CDR3 DNA is TGTGCCAGCAGCCAAGATCAGGGAAGGTTCTCTGAAGCTTTCTTT. This translates into CASSQDQGRFSEAFF.

V is TRBV7-8 and J is TRBJ1-1; 7 bases align to TRBD1. CDR3 size: 16 residues. The V gene's germline CDR1 is SGHVS and CDR2 FQNEAQ. V was clipped by 0 bases and J by 5 bases; unmatched bases: 9. CDR3 loop: CASSLAYRGRRTEAFF. The DNA of the CDR3 is TGTGCCAGCAGCTTAGCTTACAGGGGCCGACGTACTGAAGCTTTCTTT.

The chain is built from TRBV15 and TRBJ1-4; no clear D. The V end lost 0 bases, the J end lost 5 bases, and 10 bases lay between the germline ends. The CDR3 consists of 15 residues. Germline-derived CDR1 and CDR2 are LNHNV and YYDKDF (reference sequence). The CDR3: CATSRDGAPNEKLFF. The CDR3 nucleotides are TGTGCCACCAGCAGAGATGGAGCACCGAATGAAAAACTGTTTTTT.

This clone is classed as medium-sized. The chain combines TRBV5-8 with TRBJ2-1; the match to TRBD1 covers 9 bases. This CDR3 is built from 15 residues. The trim removed 2 bases at V and 6 bases at J, leaving 6 bases unmatched. Germline assignment: CDR1 SGHTS and CDR2 YDEGEE. The CDR3 coding sequence is TGTGCCAGCAGCTTAATGGGACAGGGTATCAATGAGCAGTTCTTC. Its translation: CASSLMGQGINEQFF.

This rearrangement joins TRBV28 to TRBJ1-1; D ambiguous. V shed 5 bases and J shed 0 bases, with 10 bases lying between them. Germline lookup yields CDR1 MDHEN and CDR2 SYDVKM. This CDR3 has 14 amino acids. CDR3 protein: CASSETLMNTEAFF. CDR3 DNA sequence: TGTGCCAGCAGTGAGACACTCATGAACACTGAAGCTTTCTTT.

V is TRBV7-9 and J is TRBJ2-3; D unresolved. The germline V gene encodes CDR1 SEHNR and CDR2 FQNEAQ (reference sequence). The CDR3 totals 16 residues. The V and J ends lost 0 bases and 4 bases respectively, with 14 bases between them. The CDR3 spells CASSLAEIFEADTQYF. DNA of the CDR3: TGTGCCAGCAGCTTAGCGGAAATATTTGAGGCAGATACGCAGTATTTT.

The J gene is TRBJ2-7, the V gene TRBV18, with 12 bases lining up with TRBD1. The CDR3 has 21 residues. Germline values: CDR1 KGHSH, CDR2 LQKENI. Trimming cost V 1 base and J 5 bases; bases outside gene matches: 21. The CDR3 region is CASSPRRFGLGQGAKLDEQYF. The CDR3, as DNA: TGTGCCAGCTCACCACGGCGCTTTGGTCTGGGACAGGGGGCGAAATTAGACGAGCAGTACTTC. Full variable domain (missing parts from reference TRBV18 and TRBJ2-7): NAGVMQNPRHLVRRRGQEARLRCSPMKGHSHVYWYRQLPEEGLKFMVYLQKENIIDESGMPKERFSAEFPKEGPSILRIQQVVRGDSAAYFCASSPRRFGLGQGAKLDEQYFGPGTRLTVT.